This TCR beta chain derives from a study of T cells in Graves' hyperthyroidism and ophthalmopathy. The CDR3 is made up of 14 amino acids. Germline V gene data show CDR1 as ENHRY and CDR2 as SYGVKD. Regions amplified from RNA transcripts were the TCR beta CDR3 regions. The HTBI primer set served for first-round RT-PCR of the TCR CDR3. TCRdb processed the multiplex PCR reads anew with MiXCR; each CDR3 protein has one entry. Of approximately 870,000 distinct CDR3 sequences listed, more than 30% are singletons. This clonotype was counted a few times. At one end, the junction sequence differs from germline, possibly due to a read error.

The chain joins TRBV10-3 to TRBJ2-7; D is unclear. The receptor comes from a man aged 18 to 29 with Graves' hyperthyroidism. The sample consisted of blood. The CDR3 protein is CASSYSGPGGEQYF. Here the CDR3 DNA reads TGTGCCAGCAGTTACTCAGGTCCGGGCGGAGAGCAGTACTTC.